The 2 T cell receptor beta chains reported below all come from one sample, sequenced in a study of Ad26.COV2.S vaccination and SARS-CoV-2 variants. Treatment of the sample: 15 to 20 received Ad26.COV2.S at low or high dose, single or two shots; about 5 received placebo; per-sample allocation not given. Day 63 after the first vaccine or placebo injection was the time point for sampling. The protocol was immunoSEQ multiplex PCR, while the TCRdb copy is restricted to in-frame clones and leaves out a portion. The sample includes almost 400,000 clones, roughly 90% of them seen just once. The specimen was peripheral blood, collected in a trial of Ad26.COV2.S vaccine versus placebo. The receptors were gathered from a person between 18 and 65 years old who received the Ad26.COV2.S COVID-19 vaccine or a placebo.

This CDR3 is CASSSGSRLEQFF. DNA for the CDR3: TGTGCCAGCAGCAGTGGAAGTCGATTGGAGCAGTTCTTC. The chain carries TRBV6-6 and TRBJ2-1, with D unresolved. This CDR3 is built from 13 residues. V was trimmed by 6 bases and J by 10 bases, leaving 16 bases between them. CDR1 and CDR2 (germline): MNHNY, SVGAGI (reference sequence).

V usage is TRBV4-3 and J usage is TRBJ1-2; D is uncertain. This CDR3 comprises 14 residues. V lost 3 bases and J 6 bases, leaving 14 bases between the germline ends. In germline, CDR1 is LGHNA, CDR2 YSLEER. CDR3 region: CASSHEPADNGYTF. Here the CDR3 DNA reads TGCGCCAGCAGCCATGAACCCGCGGATAATGGCTACACCTTC.